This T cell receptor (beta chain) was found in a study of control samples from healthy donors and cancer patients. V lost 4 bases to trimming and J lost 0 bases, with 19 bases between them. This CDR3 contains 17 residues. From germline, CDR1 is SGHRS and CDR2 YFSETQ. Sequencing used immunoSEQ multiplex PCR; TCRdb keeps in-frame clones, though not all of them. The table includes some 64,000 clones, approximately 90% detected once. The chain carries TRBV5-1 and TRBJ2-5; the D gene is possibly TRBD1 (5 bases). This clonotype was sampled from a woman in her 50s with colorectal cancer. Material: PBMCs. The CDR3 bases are TGCGCCAGCAGCATACCTCTGGGCCCCAGGGACCAAGAGACCCAGTACTTC. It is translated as CASSIPLGPRDQETQYF. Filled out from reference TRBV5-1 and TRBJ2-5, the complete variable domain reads KAGVTQTPRYLIKTRGQQVTLSCSPISGHRSVSWYQQTPGQGLQFLFEYFSETQRNKGNFPGRFSGRQFSNSRSEMNVSTLELGDSALYLCASSIPLGPRDQETQYFGPGTRLLVL.